These 28 T cell receptor beta chains originate from one sample sequenced in a study of CD8+CD57+ T cells in acquired aplastic anemia. In patients chosen for sequencing, flow cytometry had shown CD8+CD57+ cell expansion. TCR beta VDJ and CDR3 profiling used genomic DNA as template. TCRdb analysed the reads with MiXCR anew, one entry per CDR3 protein. In the table there are around 290,000 distinct CDR3 sequences, around three fifths of which are singletons. Sequencing was done on a sample of sorted CD4+, CD8+, or CD8+CD57+ T cells (not recorded which) from PBMCs. The source of these receptors is a human donor with aplastic anemia.

The genes are TRBV29-1 and TRBJ1-1, with no clear D. CDR3 length: 11 residues. The germline V gene encodes CDR1 SQVTM and CDR2 ANQGSEA. Deletions cut 3 bases from V and 5 bases from J, with 7 bases between. The CDR3: CSVEGETEAFF. In DNA, the CDR3 is TGCAGCGTTGAGGGTGAGACTGAAGCTTTCTTT. Full variable domain (remainder filled in from reference TRBV29-1 and TRBJ1-1): SAVISQKPSRDICQRGTSLTIQCQVDSQVTMMFWYRQQPGQSLTLIATANQGSEATYESGFVIDKFPISRPNLTFSTLTVSNMSPEDSSIYLCSVEGETEAFFGQGTRLTVV.

The chain joins TRBV5-4 to TRBJ1-6; TRBD1 agrees at 7 bases. J lost 8 bases, V lost 2 bases, and 19 bases had no gene match. Per germline, CDR1 SGHNT and CDR2 YYREEE (reference sequence). The CDR3 totals 19 residues. CDR3 nucleotides: TGTGCCAGCAGCTTAGGTCCGCGACAGGGATCCCCCTGGGATTCACCCCTCCACTTT. Residues: CASSLGPRQGSPWDSPLHF.

The chain is built from TRBV5-1 and TRBJ1-2; D gene uncertain. The germline CDR1 and CDR2 sequences are SGHRS and YFSETQ. Trimming removed 0 bases from V and 8 bases from J, with 8 bases in between. The CDR3 contains 12 residues. CDR3 bases: TGCGCCAGCAGCTTGGCCTTAGCGGGCTACACCTTC. Its protein product is CASSLALAGYTF.

V is TRBV7-2 and J is TRBJ2-1; perhaps TRBD1 as D (6 bases). The V gene's germline CDR1 is SGHTA and CDR2 FQGNSA. The ends were cut back, 3 bases at V and 1 base at J, with 13 bases in the middle. CDR3 length equals 16 residues. The CDR3 loop reads CASSLGTGWSYNEQFF. The CDR3 nucleotides are TGTGCCAGCAGCTTGGGTACAGGGTGGTCCTACAATGAGCAGTTCTTC.

The genes are TRBV6-5 and TRBJ1-1, with D maybe TRBD1 (6 bases). Germline lookup yields CDR1 MNHEY and CDR2 SVGAGI. The CDR3 contains 14 residues. V was clipped by 2 bases and J by 6 bases, with 13 bases between them. Written as DNA, the CDR3 is TGTGCCAGCAGTTACGTAGGGACATCGGCTGAAGCTTTCTTT. It encodes CASSYVGTSAEAFF.

In this sample, this clonotype turned up many times. J is TRBJ2-1 and V is TRBV6-5; D may be TRBD1 (6 bases). V lost 6 bases and J lost 0, with 15 bases in between. The CDR3 has 16 residues. In germline, CDR1 is MNHEY, CDR2 SVGAGI. The CDR3 spells CASRGYRATSYNEQFF. In DNA form, the CDR3 reads TGTGCCAGCAGAGGGTACAGGGCCACCTCCTACAATGAGCAGTTCTTC.

This clonotype showed up just a few times. The chain carries TRBV20-1 and TRBJ2-7, with D perhaps matching TRBD1 (6 bases). The CDR3 extends over 13 amino acids. Germline lookup yields CDR1 DFQATT and CDR2 SNEGSKA (reference sequence). V lost 2 bases and J 2 bases, leaving 10 bases between the germline ends. The CDR3 nucleotides are TGCAGTGCTAGACGGACAGCAGCCTACGAGCAGTACTTC. This sequence encodes CSARRTAAYEQYF.

The table lists this clonotype with many counts. The chain links TRBV9 to TRBJ1-5; D is unresolved. Germline CDR1 reads SGDLS; CDR2 reads YYNGEE. V gave up 0 bases and J gave up 0 bases, with 7 bases separating them. The CDR3 consists of 15 residues. CDR3 protein: CASSVGGYSNQPQHF. CDR3 sequence (DNA): TGTGCCAGCAGCGTAGGCGGGTATAGCAATCAGCCCCAGCATTTT. The whole variable domain, filled in from reference TRBV9 and TRBJ1-5, reads DSGVTQTPKHLITATGQRVTLRCSPRSGDLSVYWYQQSLDQGLQFLIQYYNGEERAKGNILERFSAQQFPDLHSELNLSSLELGDSALYFCASSVGGYSNQPQHFGDGTRLSIL.

This clonotype was counted at least ten times. The chain links TRBV4-1 to TRBJ2-3; weak D call: TRBD2 (6 bases). Trimming took off 0 bases at V and 7 bases at J, with 14 bases between the two ends. The CDR3 has 15 amino acids. The germline V gene encodes CDR1 MGHRA and CDR2 YSYEKL. The CDR3 region has the DNA TGCGCCAGCAGCCAAGATCGGGGAGGAGTTTATACGCAGTATTTT. This sequence encodes CASSQDRGGVYTQYF.

This clonotype has ten or more counts. The rearrangement links TRBV6-1 to TRBJ1-6; tentative D call: TRBD1 (6 bases). The CDR3 covers 15 residues. The V end lost 5 bases, the J end lost 2 bases, and 10 bases lay between the germline ends. Germline assignment: CDR1 MNHNS and CDR2 SASEGT. The CDR3 is CASSSGEAYNSPLHF. The CDR3 DNA reads TGTGCCAGCAGTTCAGGGGAAGCCTATAATTCACCCCTCCACTTT.

This clonotype occurred many times. The chain has TRBV5-6 and TRBJ2-1; D gene uncertain. Trimming stripped 0 bases from V and 10 bases from J, with 8 bases between. The CDR3 has 12 amino acids. The germline V gene has CDR1 SGHDT and CDR2 YYEEEE. As DNA, the CDR3 is TGTGCCAGCAGCTTGGCCACCGGGGAGCAGTTCTTC. Its protein product is CASSLATGEQFF.

This clonotype was found a few times. A much larger clone is a single base away; this may be a read error. The chain recombines TRBV3-1 with TRBJ2-7; 7 nucleotides agree with TRBD2. Germline trimming cut 4 bases from V and 5 bases from J; bases unmatched to any gene: 8. Germline V gene data show CDR1 as LGHDT and CDR2 as YNNKEL (reference sequence). This CDR3 contains 14 residues. The CDR3, as DNA: TGTGCCAGCAGCCTAAAGGGACGGGGGGACGAGCAGTACTTC. Its translation is CASSLKGRGDEQYF.

The chain joins TRBV7-3 to TRBJ2-7, with a possible D match to TRBD1 (6 bases). CDR1 is SGHTA and CDR2 is FQGTGA in the germline V gene. The CDR3 is 14 residues long. Deletions cut 5 bases from V and 0 bases from J, with 11 bases between. The CDR3 region is CASSPGQISYEQYF. CDR3 DNA: TGTGCCAGCAGCCCCGGACAGATCTCCTACGAGCAGTACTTC.

This clonotype showed up many times. The chain combines TRBV7-8 with TRBJ2-7, with TRBD2 matching 9 bases. CDR3 length: 15 residues. Germline values: CDR1 SGHVS, CDR2 FQNEAQ. V was pared by 3 bases and J by 5 bases, with 8 bases of the junction left unmatched. The DNA for the CDR3 is TGTGCCAGCAGCTTGGGACTAGCTCGGGGTGACGAGCAGTACTTC. Translating it yields CASSLGLARGDEQYF.

This clonotype came up once. The chain links TRBV7-2 to TRBJ1-2, with TRBD1 matching over 8 bases. Germline V CDR1 and CDR2: SGHTA, FQGNSA. The CDR3 consists of 16 residues. Unmatched junction bases numbered 9, after V lost 0 bases and J lost 6 bases. CDR3 DNA sequence: TGTGCCAGCAGCTTAGCAGGGGACAGGCCGCAGAATGGCTACACCTTC. It specifies CASSLAGDRPQNGYTF.

The chain carries TRBV20-1 and TRBJ2-7; 8 bases are a match to TRBD2. In germline, CDR1 is DFQATT, CDR2 SNEGSKA (reference sequence). The ends lost 6 bases at V and 0 bases at J; junction bases unmatched: 4. This CDR3 contains 13 residues. The CDR3 DNA reads as TGCAGTGCCATAGCGGGGCACTCCTACGAGCAGTACTTC. This codes for CSAIAGHSYEQYF.

At least ten counts were recorded for this clonotype. The V call is TRBV19, the J call TRBJ2-1; 10 bases align to TRBD1. CDR1 LNHDA and CDR2 SQIVND come from the germline V gene (reference sequence). After removal of 5 bases from V and 9 bases from J, the junction contained 10 bases not matched to a gene. The CDR3 length is 15 residues. The CDR3 protein is CASSLTGTGVSEQFF. In nucleotides, the CDR3 is TGTGCCAGTAGTCTAACCGGGACAGGGGTTTCTGAGCAGTTCTTC.

This clonotype was seen ten or more times. The chain combines TRBV7-2 with TRBJ2-1, with D uncertain. V dropped 5 bases and J dropped 3 bases, with 8 bases sitting between them. The CDR3 runs 13 residues. Germline assignment: CDR1 SGHTA and CDR2 FQGNSA. The CDR3 bases are TGTGCCAGCAGCCCACTCTTCTACAATGAGCAGTTCTTC. Amino acids: CASSPLFYNEQFF.

This chain joins TRBV20-1 and TRBJ2-3; 9 nucleotides align to TRBD2. The ends lost 3 bases at V and 3 bases at J; junction bases unmatched: 7. The CDR3 totals 15 residues. Per the germline V gene, CDR1 is DFQATT and CDR2 is SNEGSKA (reference sequence). The CDR3 DNA sequence: TGCAGTGCTAGTTCCCCGCGGGAGGGGACAGATACGCAGTATTTT. Its protein is CSASSPREGTDTQYF.

The V and J genes are TRBV15 and TRBJ2-7, with D perhaps TRBD1 (6 bases). The V gene lost 2 bases and the J gene lost 5 bases, with 13 bases spanning the gap. CDR3 length: 14 residues. From germline, CDR1 is LNHNV and CDR2 YYDKDF (reference sequence). CDR3 nucleotides: TGTGCCACCAGCAGATTACAGGGTGCCCACGAGCAGTACTTC. This encodes CATSRLQGAHEQYF.

The gene calls are TRBV20-1 and TRBJ2-2; the match to TRBD2 covers 10 bases. CDR1 DFQATT and CDR2 SNEGSKA come from the germline V gene (reference sequence). The CDR3 is 18 amino acids. Trimming cost V 5 bases and J 0 bases; bases outside gene matches: 12. The CDR3 is CSALPGLATDPNTGELFF. The CDR3 nucleotides are TGCAGTGCTCTACCGGGACTAGCGACCGACCCGAACACCGGGGAGCTGTTTTTT.

The V and J genes are TRBV20-1 and TRBJ1-1, with D maybe TRBD1 (5 bases). Trimming took off 2 bases at V and 4 bases at J, with 14 bases between the two ends. CDR3 length: 14 residues. Germline CDR1 and CDR2: DFQATT and SNEGSKA (reference sequence). The CDR3 nucleotides read TGCAGTGCTAGAAAGGTGGAGGGGCCCACTGAAGCTTTCTTT. Translation: CSARKVEGPTEAFF.

The V and J genes are TRBV2 and TRBJ1-5, with unresolved D. The CDR3 totals 15 residues. The germline V gene encodes CDR1 SNHLY and CDR2 FYNNEI. Trimming pared 4 bases from V and 6 bases from J, leaving 16 bases between. DNA of the CDR3: TGTGCCAGCAGTGGGCGGGTACAGATGGCTCAGCCCCAGCATTTT. Translation gives CASSGRVQMAQPQHF.

The gene calls are TRBV20-1 and TRBJ1-1; TRBD1 matches at 9 bases. Unmatched junction bases numbered 7, after V lost 6 bases and J lost 5 bases. This CDR3 comprises 13 residues. Germline CDR1 and CDR2: DFQATT and SNEGSKA (reference sequence). The CDR3 is CSARGTGRTEAFF. Here the CDR3 DNA reads TGCAGTGCGAGGGGGACAGGGAGGACTGAAGCTTTCTTT.

The chain recombines TRBV20-1 with TRBJ2-1, with D possibly TRBD2 on 6 matching bases. V was cut by 0 bases and J by 2 bases, with 8 bases left in between. CDR1 is DFQATT, CDR2 SNEGSKA, per germline (reference sequence). CDR3 length: 14 amino acids. The CDR3 sequence: CSARDGGTYNEQFF. The CDR3 nucleotides read TGCAGTGCTAGAGATGGCGGGACCTACAATGAGCAGTTCTTC.

Concerning this clonotype itself: One end of the junction varies from germline; a read error may be responsible. V gene TRBV9 combines with J gene TRBJ2-7, with 8 bases identical to TRBD1. The CDR3 runs 15 residues. From germline, CDR1 is SGDLS and CDR2 YYNGEE. The CDR3 is CASSLLDREIYEQYF. CDR3 nucleotides: TGCGCCAGCAGCCTTCTGGACAGGGAAATCTACGAGCAGTACTTC.

This clonotype appeared many times. The chain combines TRBV11-2 with TRBJ2-7; TRBD1 aligns across 8 bases. Germline-derived CDR1 and CDR2 are SGHAT and FQNNGV. The CDR3 covers 14 residues. The junction had 5 bases not matched to a gene; V was cut back by 6 bases and J by 1 base. CDR3 bases: TGTGCCAGCAGTTCCAGGACAGGGTCCTACGAGCAGTACTTC. As protein: CASSSRTGSYEQYF. The whole variable domain, remainder taken from reference TRBV11-2 and TRBJ2-7, is EAGVAQSPRYKIIEKRQSVAFWCNPISGHATLYWYQQILGQGPKLLIQFQNNGVVDDSQLPKDRFSAERLKGVDSTLKIQPAKLEDSAVYLCASSSRTGSYEQYFGPGTRLTVT.

A note on this clonotype: The CDR3 does not close with the conserved phenylalanine or tryptophan, likely indicating a read error. The limits of the CDR3 on the DNA are not certain, so only TCRdb's listed CDR3 is given. The V gene is TRBV12-3 or TRBV12-4, the J gene TRBJ2-2; the table names TRBD2, a call not compared with the DNA. Termini included, the CDR3 measures 15 amino acids. The CDR3 is CASSLSGANTGELVL.